What follows are 16 T cell receptor beta chains derived from one specimen sequenced in a study of blood T cells in healthy people across ages. A J-beta primer mix and a sample-barcoded 5' primer were used in a second PCR of about 6 to 12 cycles. TCRdb re-derived calls from the 5' RACE reads in MiXCR, one entry per CDR3 protein. The sample consists of about 560,000 distinct CDR3 sequences, approximately 26% of them appearing once. This sample was also put to use in a study of T cells of mothers and their children.

The sequencing input was blood. The receptors come from a boy aged 2 to 9 in good health.

This clonotype was seen just once. The chain recombines TRBV11-2 with TRBJ1-2; D may be TRBD1 (6 bases). CDR3 length equals 14 residues. The germline CDR1 and CDR2 sequences are SGHAT and FQNNGV. V lost 1 base and J 4 bases, leaving 10 bases between the germline ends. CDR3 sequence: CASSLGGHAYGYTF. The CDR3 nucleotides read TGTGCCAGCAGCTTAGGGGGGCACGCCTATGGCTACACCTTC.

The V and J genes are TRBV11-2 and TRBJ2-5; 9 nucleotides line up with TRBD1. The DNA end lines up better with TRBJ2-7; the J call may be wrong. CDR1 is SGHAT and CDR2 is FQNNGV in the germline V gene. The CDR3 is 13 residues long. The CDR3 bases are TGTGCCAGCAGCCACGGGACAGGGTACGAGCAGTACTTC. This sequence encodes CASSHGTGYEQYF.

This clonotype has just a few counts. The chain combines TRBV2 with TRBJ1-2; no definite D call. Between the trimmed V and J ends, which lost 10 bases and 4 bases, there was a span of 7 bases. The CDR3 extends over 10 amino acids. Germline CDR1 and CDR2: SNHLY and FYNNEI. The CDR3 DNA reads TGTGCCACCTATACCTATGGCTACACCTTC. Encoded protein: CATYTYGYTF.

This clonotype appeared a few times. The chain carries TRBV2 and TRBJ1-1, with D possibly TRBD1 on 6 matching bases. In germline, CDR1 is SNHLY, CDR2 FYNNEI. Trimming stripped 2 bases from V and 4 bases from J, with 14 bases between. The CDR3 consists of 15 residues. Here the CDR3 DNA reads TGTGCCAGCAGTGAACAGTCTAGGGGGAGCACTGAAGCTTTCTTT. It yields the protein CASSEQSRGSTEAFF.

With regard to this clonotype: An end of the junction differs from the germline gene, which may be a read error. V is TRBV27 and J is TRBJ1-2; 10 bases are a match to TRBD1. The CDR3 has 15 residues. CDR1 MNHEY and CDR2 SMNVEV come from the germline V gene (reference sequence). CDR3 in amino acids: CAGSFGPDRGNGYTF. Written as DNA, the CDR3 is TGTGCCGGCAGTTTTGGGCCGGACAGGGGGAATGGCTACACCTTC.

V is TRBV4-1 and J is TRBJ1-6; 7 bases line up with TRBD1. Germline lookup yields CDR1 MGHRA and CDR2 YSYEKL. The trim removed 0 bases at V and 11 bases at J, leaving 10 bases unmatched. CDR3 size: 16 residues. CDR3 loop: CASSQDRGGQLAPLHF. For the CDR3, the DNA is TGCGCCAGCAGCCAAGATCGGGGGGGACAGCTCGCACCCCTCCACTTT.

The gene calls are TRBV7-9 and TRBJ2-1; TRBD2 matches 9 bases. CDR1 is SEHNR, CDR2 FQNEAQ, per germline (reference sequence). The junction had 18 bases not matched to a gene; V was cut back by 4 bases and J by 8 bases. This CDR3 has 18 amino acids. The CDR3 reads CASSSALLREGSGHEQFF. In DNA, the CDR3 is TGTGCCAGCAGCTCCGCCCTTCTGCGGGAGGGCTCGGGGCATGAGCAGTTCTTC.

The chain couples TRBV10-3 to TRBJ2-5, with D uncertain. The germline CDR1 and CDR2 sequences are ENHRY and SYGVKD. Between the trimmed V and J ends, which lost 0 bases and 7 bases, there was a span of 9 bases. This CDR3 has 13 amino acids. The CDR3 sequence is CAISESLTWTQYF. The DNA for the CDR3 is TGTGCCATCAGTGAGTCTTTAACTTGGACCCAGTACTTC.

This chain uses TRBV6-2 or TRBV6-3 with TRBJ2-7; TRBD2 matches at 14 bases. Germline V gives CDR1 MNHEY, CDR2 SVGEGT. V shed 4 bases and J 4 bases; nucleotides not matched to a gene: 9. The CDR3 extends over 17 amino acids. The CDR3 sequence: CASSSLRTSGRPYEQYF. The CDR3 DNA reads as TGTGCCAGCAGTTCTCTCCGGACTAGCGGGAGGCCATACGAGCAGTACTTC.

This chain joins TRBV9 and TRBJ1-2, with D uncertain. V lost 0 bases and J lost 8, with 11 bases in between. The CDR3 is made up of 13 amino acids. Germline values: CDR1 SGDLS, CDR2 YYNGEE. CDR3 region: CASSVATSGGYTF. CDR3 DNA: TGTGCCAGCAGCGTAGCTACGAGTGGCGGCTACACCTTC.

The chain has TRBV20-1 and TRBJ2-3; 7 nucleotides line up with TRBD2. Germline CDR1 and CDR2: DFQATT and SNEGSKA (reference sequence). The CDR3 is 16 amino acids. Losses at the gene ends were 2 bases for V and 2 bases for J; bases not matched to a gene: 10. CDR3 nucleotides: TGCAGTGCTAGAACGAAACTAGCGAGATACACAGATACGCAGTATTTT. Its translation: CSARTKLARYTDTQYF.

This clonotype showed up just a few times. The rearrangement links TRBV29-1 to TRBJ2-5; TRBD2 agrees at 7 bases. The J call is doubtful: the DNA matches TRBJ2-1 better. The CDR3 has 14 residues. The germline CDR1 and CDR2 sequences are SQVTM and ANQGSEA. The CDR3 here is CSVEGRGSNYEQFF. DNA of the CDR3: TGCAGCGTTGAAGGGCGCGGGAGTAACTATGAGCAGTTCTTC.

This chain joins TRBV28 and TRBJ2-5; the match to TRBD2 covers 10 bases. Looked up from germline, CDR1 is MDHEN and CDR2 is SYDVKM. V shed 2 bases, J shed 4 bases, and the junction held 4 bases outside the gene matches. The CDR3 has 15 residues. The CDR3 loop is CASSLDPSGRETQYF. In DNA, the CDR3 is TGTGCCAGCAGTTTAGACCCTAGCGGGAGAGAGACCCAGTACTTC.

The chain employs TRBV2 and TRBJ1-2, with a weak D call TRBD1 (5 bases). This CDR3 spans 12 amino acids. Germline CDR1 reads SNHLY; CDR2 reads FYNNEI. V was pared by 9 bases and J by 4 bases, with 12 bases between. CDR3 loop: CASHPGTYGYTF. Here the CDR3 DNA reads TGTGCCAGTCACCCAGGGACCTATGGCTACACCTTC.

This clonotype appeared a few times. CDR3 region: CASTLAGGREQFF. The CDR3 DNA is TGTGCCAGCACACTAGCGGGGGGGCGTGAGCAGTTCTTC. The V and J genes are TRBV2 and TRBJ2-1; 13 bases match TRBD2. In germline, CDR1 is SNHLY, CDR2 FYNNEI. Trimming removed 7 bases from V and 9 bases from J; junction bases left unmatched: 3. CDR3 length: 13 amino acids.

The chain recombines TRBV20-1 with TRBJ2-4; D might be TRBD1 or TRBD2, each matching 5 bases. V lost 3 bases, J lost 1 base, and 10 bases lay in between. CDR1 and CDR2 from the germline V gene are DFQATT and SNEGSKA (reference sequence). This CDR3 has 14 amino acids. CDR3 protein: CSASLGTAKNIQYF. The CDR3 DNA follows: TGCAGTGCTAGTTTGGGGACGGCCAAAAACATTCAGTACTTC.